The 21 T cell receptor beta chains below all came from one sample that was sequenced in a study of shared clonotypes between healthy human individuals. Naive CD8 cells were CD45RO-negative, positively selected for CCR7, excluding terminally differentiated effector memory CD45RA+ cells. TCRdb's copy holds only in-frame clones and misses some; the assay was immunoSEQ multiplex PCR. Here the sample spans about 2.1 million clones, just under 95% being singletons. Sequenced material: naive CD8+ T cells from PBMCs. The receptors come from a young man in good health. Some clones in this sample may be carry-over from other donors' samples.

About this clone: Other DNA sequences in this sample translate to the same CDR3. This chain links TRBV9 with TRBJ2-3, with 9 bases that match TRBD1. The CDR3 is 15 amino acids. The germline V gene encodes CDR1 SGDLS and CDR2 YYNGEE. The ends lost 0 bases at V and 6 bases at J; junction bases unmatched: 5. The DNA for the CDR3 is TGTGCCAGCAGCGTAGGTACAGGGGGCGCCGATACGCAGTATTTT. Translating it yields CASSVGTGGADTQYF.

The count of this clone is one. This chain links TRBV4-1 with TRBJ2-1; D is undetermined. The CDR3 loop spans 12 amino acids. Germline CDR1 MGHRA, CDR2 YSYEKL. The V gene lost 1 base and the J gene lost 5 bases, with 3 bases spanning the gap. DNA for the CDR3: TGCGCCAGCAGCCAAGGGGACAATGAGCAGTTCTTC. Translated, it gives CASSQGDNEQFF.

This sequence joins TRBV5-1 and TRBJ1-1, with D possibly matching TRBD1 (5 bases). The CDR3 runs to 15 residues. The germline gives CDR1 SGHRS, CDR2 YFSETQ. Trimming removed 0 bases at V and 5 bases at J, with 14 bases between. CDR3 loop: CASSLEGAVGTEAFF. The CDR3 region has the DNA TGCGCCAGCAGCTTGGAAGGGGCCGTAGGGACTGAAGCTTTCTTT.

A single count supports this clone. This rearrangement joins TRBV5-4 to TRBJ2-2, with TRBD2 identical over 8 bases. V gave up 0 bases and J gave up 6 bases; unmatched junction bases: 7. Germline V CDR1 and CDR2: SGHNT, YYREEE (reference sequence). The CDR3 length is 16 residues. The CDR3 sequence: CASSLGSAGGPGELFF. CDR3 sequence (DNA): TGTGCCAGCAGCTTGGGTAGCGCGGGAGGTCCCGGGGAGCTGTTTTTT.

The CDR3 DNA follows: TGTGCCAGCCGCCAATCTAGGACTAGCGGGAGGGCAGGCGTCGGTGAGCAGTTCTTC. Translated, it gives CASRQSRTSGRAGVGEQFF. The genes are TRBV7-3 and TRBJ2-1; 15 bases map to TRBD2. Germline lookup yields CDR1 SGHTA and CDR2 FQGTGA. J lost 9 bases, V lost 8 bases, and 20 bases had no gene match. There are 19 residues in the CDR3.

The chain links TRBV28 to TRBJ2-7, with D possibly being TRBD2 (6 bases). The V gene's germline CDR1 is MDHEN and CDR2 SYDVKM. This CDR3 has 13 residues. Trimming removed 3 bases at V and 4 bases at J, with 10 bases between. Here the CDR3 reads CASSFGGMYEQYF. As DNA, the CDR3 is TGTGCCAGCAGTTTTGGAGGGATGTACGAGCAGTACTTC.

The chain employs TRBV4-3 and TRBJ2-1; D is undetermined. Trimming left V 1 base short and J 2 bases short, with 15 bases between. Germline V gene lookup returns CDR1 LGHNA and CDR2 YSLEER. The CDR3 contains 17 residues. CDR3 in DNA: TGCGCCAGCAGCCAAGGTCCCCCAGGCAGCACCTACAATGAGCAGTTCTTC. Translated, it gives CASSQGPPGSTYNEQFF.

The V gene is TRBV2, the J gene TRBJ2-1, with D perhaps matching TRBD1 (5 bases). Trimming took 8 bases from V and 0 from J, leaving 11 bases between them. Per the germline V gene, CDR1 is SNHLY and CDR2 is FYNNEI. This CDR3 spans 14 amino acids. Here the CDR3 reads CASGAMSSYNEQFF. DNA of the CDR3: TGTGCCAGCGGGGCCATGAGCTCCTACAATGAGCAGTTCTTC.

The rearrangement uses TRBV6-1 and TRBJ1-2; D gene ambiguous. The V gene lost 1 base and the J gene lost 4 bases, with 13 bases spanning the gap. This CDR3 contains 15 residues. The germline CDR1 and CDR2 sequences are MNHNS and SASEGT. CDR3 nucleotide sequence: TGTGCCAGCAGTGAAGGTTTGGGGTCGGGCTATGGCTACACCTTC. The encoded protein is CASSEGLGSGYGYTF.

J is TRBJ2-2 and V is TRBV5-6, with a weak D call TRBD1 (7 bases). Trimming cost V 0 bases and J 5 bases, with 11 bases left between them. The CDR3 spans 15 residues. Germline V gene data show CDR1 as SGHDT and CDR2 as YYEEEE. This CDR3 is CASSLVSGGTGELFF. The CDR3 DNA is TGTGCCAGCAGCTTGGTGTCAGGGGGGACCGGGGAGCTGTTTTTT.

The gene calls are TRBV27 and TRBJ1-5, with a tentative D call TRBD1 (5 bases). Trimming cost V 5 bases and J 4 bases, with 18 bases left between them. The CDR3 length is 16 residues. Germline CDR1 reads MNHEY; CDR2 reads SMNVEV (reference sequence). CDR3: CASSPREGERNQPQHF. CDR3 nucleotides: TGTGCCAGCAGTCCCCGGGAAGGGGAAAGGAATCAGCCCCAGCATTTT.

The chain carries TRBV9 and TRBJ2-1; 9 bases match TRBD1. The CDR3 runs to 12 residues. In germline, CDR1 is SGDLS, CDR2 YYNGEE. J was trimmed by 13 bases and V by 4 bases; bases with no gene match: 6. The CDR3: CASSNQGQGQFF. CDR3 sequence (DNA): TGTGCCAGCAGCAACCAGGGACAGGGCCAGTTCTTC.

The CDR3 sequence is CAISAHEVNPNEKLFF. CDR3 nucleotide sequence: TGTGCCATCAGTGCCCATGAAGTAAACCCAAATGAAAAACTGTTTTTT. The chain couples TRBV10-3 to TRBJ1-4; D is undetermined. CDR3 size: 16 residues. The ends were cut back, 4 bases at V and 5 bases at J, with 17 bases in the middle. CDR1 ENHRY and CDR2 SYGVKD come from the germline V gene.

Of note for this clone: Other DNA sequences in the sample encode the same CDR3. V and J are TRBV19 and TRBJ1-5; D remains unclear. In germline, CDR1 is LNHDA, CDR2 SQIVND (reference sequence). Trimming cost V 3 bases and J 2 bases, with 8 bases left between them. CDR3 length: 14 amino acids. As DNA, the CDR3 is TGTGCCAGTAGTATTAGGTCGGGCAATCAGCCCCAGCATTTT. This sequence encodes CASSIRSGNQPQHF.

This clone occurred once. The chain joins TRBV7-9 to TRBJ1-2; possibly TRBD1 for D (6 bases). V lost 7 bases and J 2 bases, leaving 17 bases between the germline ends. The germline CDR1 and CDR2 sequences are SEHNR and FQNEAQ (reference sequence). CDR3 length equals 15 residues. The CDR3 DNA reads TGTGCCAGCACCGGGTCGGGGGCATGGAACTATGGCTACACCTTC. Amino acids: CASTGSGAWNYGYTF.

The chain uses TRBV11-2 and TRBJ2-7; D call uncertain. CDR3 size: 16 residues. V dropped 7 bases and J dropped 0 bases, with 19 bases sitting between them. Germline loops: CDR1 SGHAT, CDR2 FQNNGV. The chain's CDR3 is CASIPRNDRASYEQYF. CDR3 DNA: TGTGCCAGCATCCCTCGGAACGACCGAGCCTCCTACGAGCAGTACTTC.

The chain joins TRBV7-2 to TRBJ2-7; TRBD1 agrees at 9 bases. CDR1 and CDR2 (germline): SGHTA, FQGNSA. This CDR3 is built from 16 residues. V lost 0 bases, J lost 6 bases, and 9 bases stayed unmatched. As DNA, the CDR3 is TGTGCCAGCAGCTTAGCGGGTTACAGGGGGCCGCCCGAGCAGTACTTC. It encodes CASSLAGYRGPPEQYF.

The chain uses TRBV6-6 and TRBJ2-1; D is undetermined. The length of the CDR3 is 16 residues. Germline values: CDR1 MNHNY, CDR2 SVGAGI (reference sequence). The V end lost 5 bases, the J end lost 5 bases, and 19 bases lay between the germline ends. CDR3 DNA sequence: TGTGCCAGCAGTGTCACCGATATAACATTACACAATGAGCAGTTCTTC. This codes for CASSVTDITLHNEQFF.

J is TRBJ1-1 and V is TRBV5-6; no reliable D call. CDR3 length: 17 amino acids. V was trimmed by 0 bases and J by 4 bases, leaving 19 bases between them. In germline, CDR1 is SGHDT, CDR2 YYEEEE. In nucleotides, the CDR3 is TGTGCCAGCAGCTTGGGGTGGGCCTCGCAGGCTGGCACTGAAGCTTTCTTT. Amino acid sequence: CASSLGWASQAGTEAFF.

CDR3 nucleotide sequence: TGTGCCATCAGTGAGGGGGACGGCCGCACAGATACGCAGTATTTT. This codes for CAISEGDGRTDTQYF. The V gene is TRBV10-3, the J gene TRBJ2-3; the D call may be TRBD1 or TRBD2 (5 bases each). Germline CDR1 and CDR2: ENHRY and SYGVKD. Trimming left V 2 bases short and J 1 base short, with 10 bases between. The CDR3 spans 15 residues.

DNA for the CDR3: TGTGCCAGCAGCTTTTTACAGACCGATGAGCAGTTCTTC. Protein product: CASSFLQTDEQFF. This chain joins TRBV7-9 and TRBJ2-1; D unclear. The length of the CDR3 is 13 residues. The germline V gene has CDR1 SEHNR and CDR2 FQNEAQ (reference sequence). V lost 3 bases and J 8 bases, leaving 11 bases between the germline ends.